This T cell receptor beta chain is drawn from a study of blood T cells in healthy people across ages. Points from the study as a whole: Strong correlation linked observed beta diversity and percent naive T cells.

Germline-derived CDR1 and CDR2 are KGHSH and LQKENI. J gave up 3 bases and V 2 bases, and 3 bases lay outside the gene matches. This CDR3 is 15 amino acids long. Notes on this clonotype: No antigen is known for it.

Alongside a J-beta primer mix, a sample-barcoded 5' primer served in a second PCR lasting about 7 to 11 cycles. Every molecule of cDNA carried a tag from a template-switch adaptor with 12 random nucleotides. In TCRdb, the 5' RACE reads were re-called with MiXCR into one record per CDR3 protein. The sample carries around 690,000 distinct CDR3 sequences, 58% recorded once. The chain carries TRBV18 and TRBJ2-5, with 10 bases matching TRBD1. The origin of this receptor is a man aged 55 to 69 in good health. The sequencing sample was made of blood. The CDR3 DNA reads as TGTGCCAGCTCACCAGAGACAGGGGGCAAAGAGACCCAGTACTTC. This gives the protein CASSPETGGKETQYF. The variable domain in full, completed from reference TRBV18 and TRBJ2-5, reads NAGVMQNPRHLVRRRGQEARLRCSPMKGHSHVYWYRQLPEEGLKFMVYLQKENIIDESGMPKERFSAEFPKEGPSILRIQQVVRGDSAAYFCASSPETGGKETQYFGPGTRLLVL.